This TCR beta chain was found in a study of T cell changes during pregnancy in multiple sclerosis. The V segment lost 3 bases and the J segment 2 bases; nucleotides outside the gene matches: 4. Germline loops: CDR1 LNHDA, CDR2 SQIVND (reference sequence). This CDR3 region has 16 residues. Clones were read by immunoSEQ multiplex PCR, and TCRdb kept only the in-frame ones, dropping some. The profile covers some 67,000 clones, with around 92% appearing a single time and more than 1.1% taken by the ten largest. The TCR was taken from a female donor with multiple sclerosis, enrolled in a pregnancy study. Specimen: peripheral blood, collected after pregnancy. The chain joins TRBV19 to TRBJ2-5; TRBD2 aligns across 12 bases. The CDR3 DNA reads as TGTGCCAGTAGTATTCTTCTAGCGGGAGGGCAAGAGACCCAGTACTTC. It codes for CASSILLAGGQETQYF.